The text below deals with one T cell receptor (beta chain). The V gene end was trimmed by 5 bases and the J gene end by 2 bases; junction bases not matched to a gene: 5. The CDR3 contains 15 residues. Per germline, CDR1 SGHTA and CDR2 FQGTGA. This sample is part of a study of technical replicates of blood from a few donors. Only in-frame clones appear in the TCRdb table, and some are missing; sequencing was by immunoSEQ multiplex PCR. The sample has around 74,000 clones, approximately 83% seen once. This sequence originates from a human donor in good health. Some clones in this sample may be carry-over from other donors' samples. Specimen: PBMCs. V and J are TRBV7-3 and TRBJ2-3, with 9 positions matching TRBD1. CDR3 protein: CASSRDRANTDTQYF. CDR3 nucleotide sequence: TGTGCCAGCAGCCGGGACAGGGCAAACACAGATACGCAGTATTTT.